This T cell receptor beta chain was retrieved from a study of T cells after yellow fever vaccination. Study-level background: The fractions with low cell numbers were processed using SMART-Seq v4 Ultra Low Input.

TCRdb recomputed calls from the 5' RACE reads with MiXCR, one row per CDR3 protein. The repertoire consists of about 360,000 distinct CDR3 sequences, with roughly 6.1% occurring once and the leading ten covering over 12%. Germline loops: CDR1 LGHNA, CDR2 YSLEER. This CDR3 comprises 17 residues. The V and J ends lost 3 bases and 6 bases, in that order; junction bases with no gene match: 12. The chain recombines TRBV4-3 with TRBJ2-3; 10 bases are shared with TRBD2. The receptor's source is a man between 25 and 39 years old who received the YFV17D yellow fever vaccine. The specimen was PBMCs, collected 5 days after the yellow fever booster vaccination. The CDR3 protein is CASSHMAGTSDLDTQYF. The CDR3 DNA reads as TGCGCCAGCAGCCACATGGCCGGGACTAGCGATCTCGATACGCAGTATTTT.